This TCR beta chain was captured in a study of blood T cell repertoires in COVID-19. Study summary: T cells, B-cell-depleted T cells, or PBMCs supplied cDNA or gDNA.

As processed by the authors: It was from reference gene primer amplification that nucleated cell counts were estimated. Clones were read by immunoSEQ multiplex PCR, and TCRdb kept only the in-frame ones, dropping some. That table is the source of V, J and clone size, and D and trimming were worked out from the DNA. Among around 140,000 clones listed, around 90% were seen once. The source is a woman in her 50s with acute or convalescent COVID-19. Sequencing was performed on peripheral blood.

CDR3 sequence (DNA): TGTGCCAGCAGCGAAGACAGGGGCTGGGAAAAACTGTTTTTT. It is translated as CASSEDRGWEKLFF. The rearrangement uses TRBV11-2 and TRBJ1-4; 8 bases are a match to TRBD1. Germline CDR1 reads SGHAT; CDR2 reads FQNNGV. Germline trimming cut 5 bases from V and 8 bases from J; bases unmatched to any gene: 7. The CDR3 is 14 residues long.